This TCR beta chain derives from a study of T cells in Graves' hyperthyroidism and ophthalmopathy. Regarding the study as a whole: Researchers report that a 13 V-J model separated ophthalmopathy from stable hyperthyroidism.

The germline gives CDR1 MDHEN, CDR2 SYDVKM. The CDR3 is made up of 16 amino acids. V lost 6 bases, J lost 9 bases, and 24 bases lay in between. On this clonotype: Its antigen is unidentified.

TCR beta CDR3 regions were amplified from RNA transcripts. The TCR CDR3 first-round RT-PCR relied on the HTBI primer set. TCRdb recomputed calls from the multiplex PCR reads with MiXCR, one row per CDR3 protein. The table has roughly 660,000 distinct CDR3 sequences, around 15% seen once; the top ten hold roughly 15%. The rearrangement links TRBV28 to TRBJ2-1; TRBD1 might be the D (6 bases). The clonotype originates from a man between 50 and 59 years old with Graves' hyperthyroidism. The sequencing input was blood. The CDR3 DNA reads as TGTGCCAGCAGCACAGCTCGGGACACCCATAGAGGTGAGCAGTTCTTC. This sequence encodes CASSTARDTHRGEQFF.